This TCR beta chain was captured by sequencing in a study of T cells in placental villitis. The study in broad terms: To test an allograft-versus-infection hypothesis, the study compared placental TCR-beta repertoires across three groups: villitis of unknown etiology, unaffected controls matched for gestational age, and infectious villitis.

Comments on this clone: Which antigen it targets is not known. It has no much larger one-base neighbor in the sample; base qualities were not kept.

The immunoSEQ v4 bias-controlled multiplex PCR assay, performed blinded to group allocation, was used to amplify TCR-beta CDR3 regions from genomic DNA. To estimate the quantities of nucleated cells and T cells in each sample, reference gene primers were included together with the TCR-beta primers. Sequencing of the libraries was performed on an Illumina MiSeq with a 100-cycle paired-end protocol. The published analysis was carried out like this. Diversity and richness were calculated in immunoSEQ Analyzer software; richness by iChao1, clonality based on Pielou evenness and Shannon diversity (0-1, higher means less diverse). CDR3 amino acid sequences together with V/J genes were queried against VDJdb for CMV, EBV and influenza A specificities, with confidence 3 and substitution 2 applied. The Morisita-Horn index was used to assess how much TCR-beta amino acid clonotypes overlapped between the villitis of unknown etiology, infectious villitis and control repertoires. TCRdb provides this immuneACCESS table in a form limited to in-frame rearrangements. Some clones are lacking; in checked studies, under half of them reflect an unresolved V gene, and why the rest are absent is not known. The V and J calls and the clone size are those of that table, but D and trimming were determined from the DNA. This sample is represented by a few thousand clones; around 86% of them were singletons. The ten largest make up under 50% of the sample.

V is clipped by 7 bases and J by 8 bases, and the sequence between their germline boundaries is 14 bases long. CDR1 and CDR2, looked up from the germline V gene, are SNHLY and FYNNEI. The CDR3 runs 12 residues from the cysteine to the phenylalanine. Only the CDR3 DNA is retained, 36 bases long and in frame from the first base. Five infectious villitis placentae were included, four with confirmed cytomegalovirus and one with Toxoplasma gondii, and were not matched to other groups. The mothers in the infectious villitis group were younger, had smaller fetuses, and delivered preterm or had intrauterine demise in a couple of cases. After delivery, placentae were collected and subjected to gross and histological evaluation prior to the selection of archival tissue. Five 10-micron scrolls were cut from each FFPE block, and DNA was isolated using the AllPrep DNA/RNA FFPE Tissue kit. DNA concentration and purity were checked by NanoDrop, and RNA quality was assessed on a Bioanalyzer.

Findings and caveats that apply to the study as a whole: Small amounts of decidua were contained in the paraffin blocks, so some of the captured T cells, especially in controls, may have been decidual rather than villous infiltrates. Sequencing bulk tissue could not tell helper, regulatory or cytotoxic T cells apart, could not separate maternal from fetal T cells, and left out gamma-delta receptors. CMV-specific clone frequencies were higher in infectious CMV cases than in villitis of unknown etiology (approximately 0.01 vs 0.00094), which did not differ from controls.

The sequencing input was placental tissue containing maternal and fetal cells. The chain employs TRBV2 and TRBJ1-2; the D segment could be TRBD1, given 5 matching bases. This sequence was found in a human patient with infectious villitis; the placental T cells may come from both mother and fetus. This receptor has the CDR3 CASITTGRGYTF. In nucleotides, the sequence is TGTGCCAGCATCACCACAGGCAGAGGCTACACCTTC.